This T cell receptor (beta chain) stems from a study of T cells in Graves' hyperthyroidism and ophthalmopathy. Study-level points and caveats: Prediction of ophthalmopathy progression came a median 6.5 months pre-onset.

Patients with ophthalmopathy all had a Clinical Activity Score of at least 3, a NOSPECS grade of at least 4 and duration under 3 months. This clonotype was counted many times. Its antigen remains unknown. Germline CDR1 SGDLS, CDR2 YYNGEE. The CDR3 consists of 14 residues. The junction had 7 bases not matched to a gene; V was cut back by 2 bases and J by 5 bases. TCR beta CDR3 region amplification was performed from RNA transcripts. HTBI primers drove first-round RT-PCR of the TCR CDR3. TCRdb re-derived calls from the multiplex PCR reads in MiXCR, one entry per CDR3 protein. The table lists about 300,000 distinct CDR3 sequences, roughly a fifth of them singletons.

Sequencing was done on a sample of blood. This sequence joins TRBV9 and TRBJ2-7; 7 bases are a match to TRBD2. This TCR was recovered from a man aged 50 to 60 with Graves' ophthalmopathy. The CDR3 region has the DNA TGTGCCAGCAGCGTTGGCGGGAGTAGCAACGAGCAGTACTTC. This codes for CASSVGGSSNEQYF.